These T cell receptor beta chains were read from a single sample in a study of PD-1 blockade in classical Hodgkin lymphoma. The data were produced by immunoSEQ multiplex PCR, yet TCRdb's version contains in-frame clones alone and is incomplete. The sample yields approximately 21,000 clones, around 70% seen once. Sequencing used peripheral blood mononuclear cells (PBMCs), obtained before the fourth cycle of nivolumab. These receptors came from a human donor with classical Hodgkin lymphoma. The CDR3 runs from the conserved cysteine through the conserved F or W. A D gene is named only where the DNA matches it firmly. Where a row states a size, it is once, few, many or the class of an expanded clone; other rows omit it.

cdr3_nt	cdr3_aa	clone_size	j_call	v_call	d_call
TGTGCCAGCAGTTTATTTCCCAGGGGGCGAGGGCAGTACTTC	CASSLFPRGRGQYF	-	TRBJ2-7	TRBV28	TRBD1
TGTGCCAGCAGTTTAGACAGATACAATGAGCAGTTCTTC	CASSLDRYNEQFF	-	TRBJ2-1	TRBV14	-
TGTGCTAGTGGCCAGGGTAGCAATCAGCCCCAGCATTTT	CASGQGSNQPQHF	-	TRBJ1-5	TRBV12-5	-
TGTGCCAGCAGCCTCCAAAGGAGCCGGACCCTGGACCTCCACGAGCAGTACTTC	CASSLQRSRTLDLHEQYF	medium-sized	TRBJ2-7	TRBV27	-
TGTGCCAGCAGTCCGTCACTAGCGGGAGGGCCCCACGAGCAGTACTTC	CASSPSLAGGPHEQYF	-	TRBJ2-7	TRBV28	TRBD2
TGTGCCAGCAGCCAAGATCGGGGAGGGCCCTACGAGCAGTACTTC	CASSQDRGGPYEQYF	-	TRBJ2-7	TRBV4-2	TRBD2
TGTGCCAGCAGTCCCATTATTATGAGAGCTTTCTTT	CASSPIIMRAFF	-	TRBJ1-1	TRBV28	-
TGCAGCGCGGAAAATGAAAAACTGTTTTTT	CSAENEKLFF	-	TRBJ1-4	TRBV29-1	-
TGTGCCAGCAGAGGGGGGCGCGGGTACGAGCAGTACTTC	CASRGGRGYEQYF	few	TRBJ2-7	TRBV6-1	-
TGTGCCAGCAGTATCCGGGGTAGTCACAATGAGCAGTTCTTC	CASSIRGSHNEQFF	-	TRBJ2-1	TRBV6-6	-
TGTGCCAGCAGTTACTCGAAGGGTGAGACTGAAGCTTTCTTT	CASSYSKGETEAFF	few	TRBJ1-1	TRBV6-5	-
TGTGCCAGCAGTGATAGCGGGAGCACCTACAATGAGCAGTTCTTC	CASSDSGSTYNEQFF	medium-sized	TRBJ2-1	TRBV9	TRBD2
TGTGCCAGCAGTCAGGGTTGGCGGAACACTGAAGCTTTCTTT	CASSQGWRNTEAFF	-	TRBJ1-1	TRBV6-5	-
TGTGCCACCACTAGCTCCTACGAGCAGTACTTC	CATTSSYEQYF	-	TRBJ2-7	TRBV2	-
TGTGCCAGCAGCTTTTTTTGGGTCGGGGAGCTGTTTTTT	CASSFFWVGELFF	-	TRBJ2-2	TRBV5-6	-
TGTGCCAGCAGTTTATATAACTATGAGCAGTTCTTC	CASSLYNYEQFF	-	TRBJ2-1	TRBV28	-
TGCAGCGTTGTGACAGGGAGCTCCTACGAGCAGTACTTC	CSVVTGSSYEQYF	few	TRBJ2-7	TRBV29-1	TRBD1
TGTGCCAGCGGCAACCCTTCCCCTTTAAGGCAGTACTTC	CASGNPSPLRQYF	once	TRBJ2-7	TRBV28	-
TGTGCCACCAGCAGAGATCTCTACAGGGGGACTGAAGCTTTCTTT	CATSRDLYRGTEAFF	-	TRBJ1-1	TRBV15	TRBD1
TGTGCCAGCAGCTCCGGACAGGGGTATGGTACAGATACGCAGTATTTT	CASSSGQGYGTDTQYF	-	TRBJ2-3	TRBV25-1	TRBD1
TGTGCCAGCTCTCGACAGGGGGCCAACTATAGCTACACCTTC	CASSRQGANYSYTF	-	TRBJ1-2	TRBV18	TRBD1